Included here is one TCR beta chain sequence, with context. Germline V CDR1 and CDR2: DFQATT, SNEGSKA (reference sequence). CDR3 length equals 11 residues. V gave up 4 bases and J gave up 5 bases, with 8 bases separating them. The record originates from a study of blood T cell repertoires in COVID-19. Study in general: Acute and convalescent COVID-19 specimens originated in the United States, Italy and Spain. T cells, B-cell-depleted T cells, or PBMCs supplied cDNA or gDNA.

Per the authors' pipeline: Amplification with reference gene primers provided the estimates of nucleated cell counts. Profiled with immunoSEQ multiplex PCR; TCRdb holds only in-frame clones, not every one. V, J and clone size reflect that table, while D and trimming were determined from the DNA. The table has roughly 100,000 clones, roughly 88% seen once. The origin of this receptor is a woman aged 70 to 79 with acute or convalescent COVID-19. V gene TRBV20-1 combines with J gene TRBJ1-2, with D perhaps matching TRBD1 (5 bases). Source material: peripheral blood. Here the CDR3 DNA reads TGCAGTGCTAACCAGGGTTATGGCTACACCTTC. It specifies CSANQGYGYTF.